This T cell receptor beta chain is drawn from a study of CD8+ T cells in alopecia areata. As the sequencing template, cDNA was produced by extracting RNA and reverse transcribing it. Profiling relied on immunoSEQ multiplex PCR, and the TCRdb table lists in-frame clones only, not all of them. There are hundreds of thousands of clones in the sample; approximately 67% occur only once, and around 1.2% lies in the top ten. This sample's treatment: oral pan-JAK inhibitor, 5-10 mg twice daily. Specimen: CD4+ T cells sorted from blood, collected at week 44, from a patient treated with tofacitinib. The receptor was isolated from a human donor with alopecia areata.

The chain's CDR3 is CASTQGADEQYF. The DNA for the CDR3 is TGTGCCAGCACCCAGGGGGCGGACGAGCAGTACTTC. The V gene is TRBV21-1, the J gene TRBJ2-7; the D call TRBD1 from the table was never checked on the DNA. TRBV21-1 has pseudogene status. This CDR3 contains 12 residues.